Detailed here is one T cell receptor (beta chain). The antigen is undetermined. These data belong to a study of cytomegalovirus exposure and HLA in healthy donors. Study findings and constraints: A few CMV-associated chains were confirmed in vitro to be specific for CMV antigens.

It was with 60 Vbeta and 13 Jbeta primers that the PCR ran. Produced via immunoSEQ multiplex PCR; TCRdb's table is partial and in-frame only. Its listing shows 200,000 to 250,000 clones. V trimming: 4 bases; J trimming: 0 bases; junction bases outside the gene matches: 6. Germline CDR1 and CDR2: MGHRA and YSYEKL. This CDR3 is 18 amino acids long. Sequenced sample: PBMCs. The receptor was isolated from a girl between 2 and 10 years old in good health and CMV-seropositive. V gene TRBV4-1 combines with J gene TRBJ2-2, with 12 bases fitting TRBD1. CDR3 sequence (DNA): TGCGCCAGCAGCCGAGCCGGGACAGGGGGCGCGAACACCGGGGAGCTGTTTTTT. Amino acid sequence: CASSRAGTGGANTGELFF.